The clone carrying this T cell receptor (beta chain) was counted between two and nine times. This sample stems from a study of response to subunit inactivated influenza vaccine. The CDR3 runs to 14 residues. Trimming pared 6 bases from V and 6 bases from J, leaving 15 bases between. CDR1 and CDR2 from the germline V gene are MNHNS and SASEGT. TCRdb recomputed calls from the RT-PCR reads with MiXCR, one row per CDR3 protein. The repertoire holds 500,000 or so distinct CDR3 sequences, with about 17% as singletons. This material consisted of CD4+ T cells sorted from PBMCs, taken approximately 25 months after vaccination. This clonotype originated in a man between 50 and 75 years old who received an inactivated influenza vaccine. The chain carries TRBV6-1 and TRBJ2-4, with D tentatively TRBD1 (6 bases). The CDR3 loop reads CASSRGGLGNIQYF. In nucleotides, the CDR3 is TGTGCCAGCAGCAGGGGCGGTTTGGGAAACATTCAGTACTTC.